The 5 T cell receptor beta chains in this list originate from one sample, sequenced in a study of blood T cell repertoires in COVID-19. Measured with immunoSEQ multiplex PCR; TCRdb has only the in-frame clones, and not every one. The table records around 250,000 clones, 86% of them present only once. Sequencing input: PBMCs or T cells enriched from blood (not recorded which). These receptors were obtained from a woman in her forties or fifties who had recovered from COVID-19.

The J gene is TRBJ1-6, the V gene TRBV7-2; D remains ambiguous. The CDR3 contains 13 residues. CDR1 is SGHTA and CDR2 is FQGNSA in the germline V gene. V lost 1 base, J lost 7 bases, and 5 bases lay in between. The CDR3 region has the DNA TGTGCCAGCAGCTTAGACAGCAATTCACCCCTCCACTTT. Translated, it gives CASSLDSNSPLHF.

This chain uses TRBV19 with TRBJ1-5; D call uncertain. V was pared by 2 bases and J by 5 bases, with 10 bases between. The CDR3 runs 14 residues. Per the germline V gene, CDR1 is LNHDA and CDR2 is SQIVND (reference sequence). CDR3 residues: CASSIYRSDQPQHF. The DNA of the CDR3 is TGTGCCAGTAGTATATACCGCAGCGATCAGCCCCAGCATTTT.

The chain uses TRBV18 and TRBJ2-2, with D tentatively TRBD2 (5 bases). V was shortened by 3 bases and J by 1 base, with 9 bases between the two germline ends. This CDR3 has 15 residues. Germline V gene sequence: CDR1 KGHSH, CDR2 LQKENI. The CDR3 region has the DNA TGTGCCAGCTCACCCTTCGGGGAGAACACCGGGGAGCTGTTTTTT. This sequence encodes CASSPFGENTGELFF.

The gene calls are TRBV10-3 and TRBJ1-2, with D uncertain. Germline-derived CDR1 and CDR2 are ENHRY and SYGVKD. The CDR3 length is 17 residues. Trimming shortened V by 0 bases and J by 8 bases, and 22 bases separated the two germline ends. CDR3 bases: TGTGCCATCAGTGAGTCGAAGGTGACATCGTCACATCAAGGCTACACCTTC. Translation gives CAISESKVTSSHQGYTF.

The V gene is TRBV4-3, the J gene TRBJ2-1; D is ambiguous. Germline V lookup: CDR1 LGHNA, CDR2 YSLEER. The germline V and J ends were trimmed by 8 bases and 3 bases, with 5 bases remaining between them. The length of the CDR3 is 11 residues. The DNA for the CDR3 is TGCGCCAGCGGTAGCTACAATGAGCAGTTCTTC. It encodes CASGSYNEQFF.